These 15 T cell receptor beta chains share one sample of origin, sequenced in a study of OX40 agonist ivuxolimab in advanced cancers. Sequencing used immunoSEQ multiplex PCR; TCRdb keeps in-frame clones, though not all of them. The sample has about 37,000 clones, approximately 82% seen once; the top ten hold 22%. Sequenced material: CD4+ or CD8+ T cells sorted from blood, taken in a trial of the OX40 agonist ivuxolimab. Receptors originate from an adult with an advanced solid tumor such as melanoma, head and neck, liver or kidney cancer.

For this clone: Other nucleotide sequences from this sample produce the same CDR3. The V gene is TRBV20-1, the J gene TRBJ1-1; TRBD1 matches at 7 bases. V dropped 5 bases and J dropped 6; count of bases not matched to a gene: 3. Per the germline V gene, CDR1 is DFQATT and CDR2 is SNEGSKA (reference sequence). This CDR3 has 11 residues. Written as DNA, the CDR3 is TGCAGTGCTCCCGGGACAGCTGAAGCTTTCTTT. It translates to CSAPGTAEAFF.

This clone was recorded once. The chain joins TRBV5-4 to TRBJ2-3, with a tentative D call TRBD2 (6 bases). Germline V lookup: CDR1 SGHNT, CDR2 YYREEE (reference sequence). Trimming took 0 bases from V and 4 from J, leaving 12 bases between them. This CDR3 contains 15 residues. This chain's CDR3 is CASSLGGVFPDTQYF. Written as DNA, the CDR3 is TGTGCCAGCAGCTTGGGCGGGGTCTTTCCAGATACGCAGTATTTT.

The rearrangement uses TRBV7-9 and TRBJ2-7, with TRBD2 matching over 9 bases. The germline CDR1 and CDR2 sequences are SEHNR and FQNEAQ (reference sequence). The CDR3 sequence is 12 residues long. V dropped 6 bases and J dropped 7; count of bases not matched to a gene: 4. The CDR3 is CASREAGGEQYF. CDR3 nucleotides: TGTGCCAGCAGGGAGGCGGGGGGGGAGCAGTACTTC.

The V call is TRBV5-1, the J call TRBJ2-1, with D perhaps matching TRBD1 (5 bases). Germline V CDR1 and CDR2: SGHRS, YFSETQ. CDR3 length equals 12 residues. Trimming took off 8 bases at V and 15 bases at J, with 21 bases between the two ends. CDR3 loop: CASQNGATRWFF. CDR3 nucleotide sequence: TGCGCCAGTCAAAATGGGGCGACCCGGTGGTTCTTC. The variable domain in full, completed from reference TRBV5-1 and TRBJ2-1, reads KAGVTQTPRYLIKTRGQQVTLSCSPISGHRSVSWYQQTPGQGLQFLFEYFSETQRNKGNFPGRFSGRQFSNSRSEMNVSTLELGDSALYLCASQNGATRWFFGPGTRLTVL.

CDR3 loop: CASSLERGGYEQYF. The CDR3 DNA reads as TGTGCCAGCAGCTTAGAGAGGGGGGGATACGAGCAGTACTTC. J is TRBJ2-7 and V is TRBV7-8, with D perhaps TRBD2 (7 bases). Germline loops: CDR1 SGHVS, CDR2 FQNEAQ. The V and J ends lost 1 base and 4 bases respectively, with 11 bases between them. The CDR3 has 14 amino acids. The whole variable domain, remainder taken from reference TRBV7-8 and TRBJ2-7, is GAGVSQSPRYKVAKRGQDVALRCDPISGHVSLFWYQQALGQGPEFLTYFQNEAQLDKSGLPSDRFFAERPEGSVSTLKIQRTQQEDSAVYLCASSLERGGYEQYFGPGTRLTVT.

The gene calls are TRBV19 and TRBJ1-5; no definite D call. The CDR3 runs to 14 residues. Germline V CDR1 and CDR2: LNHDA, SQIVND (reference sequence). Trimming removed 7 bases at V and 3 bases at J, with 13 bases between. CDR3 DNA sequence: TGTGCCAGTAAGTTGCCCGGGGACAATCAGCCCCAGCATTTT. Translated: CASKLPGDNQPQHF.

The gene calls are TRBV6-6 and TRBJ2-7, with D tentatively TRBD2 (5 bases). This CDR3 region has 14 residues. Looked up from germline, CDR1 is MNHNY and CDR2 is SVGAGI (reference sequence). Trimming left V 6 bases short and J 3 bases short, with 15 bases between. The CDR3 DNA reads as TGTGCCAGCAGGACTAAGAGACTCTACTACGAGCAGTACTTC. It translates to CASRTKRLYYEQYF.

The gene calls are TRBV6-6 and TRBJ1-3; no clear D gene. Germline CDR1 reads MNHNY; CDR2 reads SVGAGI (reference sequence). The CDR3 loop spans 13 amino acids. Trimming took 0 bases from V and 0 from J, leaving 0 bases between them. CDR3 loop: CASSYSSGNTIYF. The CDR3 DNA is TGTGCCAGCAGTTACTCCTCTGGAAACACCATATATTTT.

This chain uses TRBV11-2 with TRBJ2-7, with TRBD1 matching over 8 bases. CDR1 is SGHAT and CDR2 is FQNNGV in the germline V gene. The ends lost 1 base at V and 5 bases at J; junction bases unmatched: 4. The CDR3 contains 14 residues. CDR3 sequence: CASSLGQGPNEQYF. CDR3 sequence (DNA): TGTGCCAGCAGCTTAGGACAGGGGCCCAACGAGCAGTACTTC.

This clone was seen just once. The chain has TRBV27 and TRBJ2-2, with 7 bases aligning to TRBD2. This CDR3 is 16 amino acids long. Per the germline V gene, CDR1 is MNHEY and CDR2 is SMNVEV (reference sequence). J lost 4 bases, V lost 3 bases, and 8 bases had no gene match. CDR3 sequence: CASSFMAGEGTGELFF. As DNA, the CDR3 is TGTGCCAGCAGTTTTATGGCGGGAGAAGGCACCGGGGAGCTGTTTTTT.

The chain combines TRBV7-9 with TRBJ1-4; no definite D call. The germline V and J ends were trimmed by 1 base and 5 bases, with 8 bases remaining between them. The CDR3 totals 14 residues. Germline-derived CDR1 and CDR2 are SEHNR and FQNEAQ (reference sequence). CDR3 sequence: CASSLVPGNEKLFF. DNA of the CDR3: TGTGCCAGCAGCTTAGTCCCGGGGAATGAAAAACTGTTTTTT.

This chain connects TRBV11-2 to TRBJ2-2; the D gene is possibly TRBD2 (5 bases). Per germline, CDR1 SGHAT and CDR2 FQNNGV. Between the trimmed V and J ends, which lost 5 bases and 0 bases, there was a span of 16 bases. This CDR3 contains 17 residues. The CDR3 DNA sequence: TGTGCCAGCAGCCAGAGATCGGGGAACACGAACACCGGGGAGCTGTTTTTT. Translating gives CASSQRSGNTNTGELFF.

This chain uses TRBV5-1 with TRBJ2-5; 11 nucleotides line up with TRBD2. Trimming took 5 bases from V and 1 from J; bases not matched to a gene: 10. Germline CDR1 and CDR2: SGHRS and YFSETQ. This CDR3 is built from 17 residues. Here the CDR3 DNA reads TGCGCCAGCAGGAGGGGTGATAGCGGGAGGGCCCAAGAGACCCAGTACTTC. Encoded protein: CASRRGDSGRAQETQYF.

The V gene is TRBV28, the J gene TRBJ1-5, with D possibly being TRBD1 (5 bases). The CDR3 covers 15 residues. V was clipped by 1 base and J by 6 bases, with 13 bases between them. Germline loops: CDR1 MDHEN, CDR2 SYDVKM. The CDR3 nucleotides read TGTGCCAGCAGTTTATTAGCCAGGGAGGGTCAGCCCCAGCATTTT. It translates to CASSLLAREGQPQHF.

CDR3 amino acids: CASSQDRGYPGNTIYF. The CDR3 DNA reads TGCGCCAGCAGCCAAGATAGGGGCTATCCTGGAAACACCATATATTTT. V and J are TRBV4-1 and TRBJ1-3; the D gene is possibly TRBD1 (5 bases). The length of the CDR3 is 16 residues. The V gene lost 0 bases and the J gene lost 2 bases, with 11 bases spanning the gap. Germline lookup yields CDR1 MGHRA and CDR2 YSYEKL.